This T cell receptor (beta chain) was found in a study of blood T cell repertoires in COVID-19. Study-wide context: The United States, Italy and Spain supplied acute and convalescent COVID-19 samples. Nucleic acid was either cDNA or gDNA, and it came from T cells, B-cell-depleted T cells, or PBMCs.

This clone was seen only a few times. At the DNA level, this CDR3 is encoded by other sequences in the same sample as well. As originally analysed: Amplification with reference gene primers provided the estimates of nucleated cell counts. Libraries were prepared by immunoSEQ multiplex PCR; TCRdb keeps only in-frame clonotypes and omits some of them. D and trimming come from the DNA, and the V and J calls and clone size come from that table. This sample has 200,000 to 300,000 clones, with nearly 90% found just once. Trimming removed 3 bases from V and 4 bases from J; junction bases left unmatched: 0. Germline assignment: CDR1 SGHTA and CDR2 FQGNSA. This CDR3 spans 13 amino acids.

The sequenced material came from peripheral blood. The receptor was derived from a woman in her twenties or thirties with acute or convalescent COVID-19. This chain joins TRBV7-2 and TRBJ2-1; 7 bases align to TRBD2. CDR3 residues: CASSFGGYNEQFF. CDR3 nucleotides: TGTGCCAGCAGCTTCGGGGGGTACAATGAGCAGTTCTTC.